A single sample gave rise to the 26 T cell receptor beta chains below, sequenced in a study of breast tumors, draining lymph nodes, adjacent tissues. Axillary draining lymph nodes of breast cancer patients supplied the node samples. TCRdb used MiXCR to reprocess the multiplex PCR reads, holding one entry per CDR3 protein. The table includes around 190,000 distinct CDR3 sequences, 30% to 35% detected once. What was sequenced was axillary lymph node tissue. Receptors originate from a female donor with breast cancer. Some clones in this sample may be carry-over from other donors' samples.

This clonotype was observed a single time. This sequence joins TRBV27 and TRBJ2-5; 9 nucleotides line up with TRBD1. The V gene's germline CDR1 is MNHEY and CDR2 SMNVEV (reference sequence). The CDR3 has 17 amino acids. V shed 0 bases, J shed 5 bases, and the junction held 10 bases outside the gene matches. The CDR3 loop reads CASSLSGTGGGHETQYF. Written as DNA, the CDR3 is TGTGCCAGCAGTTTATCTGGAACAGGGGGCGGCCACGAGACCCAGTACTTC.

This clonotype has a handful of counts. This may be a read error, as it is one base from a much larger clone. The chain carries TRBV7-9 and TRBJ1-3; possibly TRBD1 for D (6 bases). Germline CDR1 SEHNR, CDR2 FQNEAQ (reference sequence). The CDR3 extends over 17 amino acids. The CDR3 loop reads CASSLMSLQGSGNAIYF. Here the CDR3 DNA reads TGTGCCAGCAGCTTAATGAGTTTACAGGGCTCTGGAAACGCCATATATTTT.

This clonotype is labeled medium-sized. The CDR3 is CATSARRRGTTNEKLFF. CDR3 nucleotides: TGTGCCACCAGCGCGCGGCGGAGGGGGACAACTAATGAAAAACTGTTTTTT. This chain uses TRBV15 with TRBJ1-4, with D perhaps TRBD1 (6 bases). Trimming shortened V by 5 bases and J by 0 bases, and 16 bases separated the two germline ends. The CDR3 is made up of 17 amino acids. Per the germline V gene, CDR1 is LNHNV and CDR2 is YYDKDF (reference sequence).

This clonotype was detected many times. This chain connects TRBV7-9 to TRBJ1-2; the D is unclear. In germline, CDR1 is SEHNR, CDR2 FQNEAQ (reference sequence). The CDR3 is made up of 15 amino acids. V lost 0 bases and J 2 bases, leaving 10 bases between the germline ends. CDR3 in DNA: TGTGCCAGCAGCTTAGCACGGGGATTAAACTATGGCTACACCTTC. Translated: CASSLARGLNYGYTF.

Ten or more counts support this clonotype. The chain links TRBV12-3 or TRBV12-4 to TRBJ1-5, with a weak D call TRBD1 (5 bases). The V end lost 3 bases, the J end lost 9 bases, and 18 bases lay between the germline ends. The CDR3 has 15 amino acids. CDR3 residues: CASSLSGDPTRPQHF. The CDR3 coding sequence is TGTGCCAGCAGTTTGTCGGGGGACCCTACACGGCCCCAGCATTTT.

V usage is TRBV3-1 and J usage is TRBJ1-2; D gene unclear. CDR1 is LGHDT, CDR2 YNNKEL, per germline (reference sequence). Deletions cut 3 bases from V and 6 bases from J, with 14 bases between. The CDR3 totals 14 residues. CDR3 loop: CASSHVGRADGYTF. The CDR3 region has the DNA TGTGCCAGCAGCCACGTTGGGAGGGCTGATGGCTACACCTTC.

The chain uses TRBV3-1 and TRBJ1-1; no clear D gene. CDR1 and CDR2 (germline): LGHDT, YNNKEL (reference sequence). This CDR3 contains 14 residues. Trimming shortened V by 0 bases and J by 1 base, and 6 bases separated the two germline ends. CDR3 in amino acids: CASSQEFGNTEAFF. The DNA of the CDR3 is TGTGCCAGCAGCCAAGAGTTCGGGAACACTGAAGCTTTCTTT.

At least ten counts were recorded for this clonotype. The V gene is TRBV29-1, the J gene TRBJ1-2; D possibly corresponds to TRBD1 (6 bases). Germline CDR1 and CDR2: SQVTM and ANQGSEA. The V and J ends lost 4 bases and 4 bases respectively, with 13 bases between them. This CDR3 is 13 amino acids long. The CDR3 DNA reads as TGCAGCGTTGCAACAGGGAGCCTCTATGGCTACACCTTC. Translated: CSVATGSLYGYTF.

The V and J genes are TRBV20-1 and TRBJ2-7, with TRBD1 identical over 8 bases. CDR1 and CDR2 (germline): DFQATT, SNEGSKA (reference sequence). The CDR3 covers 16 residues. The junction had 12 bases not matched to a gene; V was cut back by 2 bases and J by 3 bases. Here the CDR3 DNA reads TGCAGTGCTAGATCAAATCGGGGACAGGCCTTCTACGAGCAGTACTTC. Its protein product is CSARSNRGQAFYEQYF.

In this sample, this clonotype turned up many times. The chain links TRBV2 to TRBJ2-5; D is undetermined. Germline V gene lookup returns CDR1 SNHLY and CDR2 FYNNEI. This CDR3 is built from 12 residues. Trimming took 7 bases from V and 5 from J, leaving 11 bases between them. In DNA, the CDR3 is TGTGCCAGCACCGCAATGGAGGAGACCCAGTACTTC. Translating it yields CASTAMEETQYF.

This clonotype was detected ten times or more. This chain links TRBV5-4 with TRBJ1-2; 9 bases line up with TRBD1. This CDR3 is built from 14 residues. After removal of 0 bases from V and 3 bases from J, the junction contained 0 bases not matched to a gene. The germline V gene has CDR1 SGHNT and CDR2 YYREEE (reference sequence). CDR3 in DNA: TGTGCCAGCAGCTTGGGGACAGGGGACTATGGCTACACCTTC. It translates to CASSLGTGDYGYTF.

Details on this clonotype: Possible read error: a much larger clone is one base away. This chain connects TRBV7-6 to TRBJ2-3; 8 nucleotides match TRBD2. The length of the CDR3 is 17 residues. Germline values: CDR1 SGHVS, CDR2 FNYEAQ. V dropped 0 bases and J dropped 10; count of bases not matched to a gene: 15. This CDR3 reads CASSLASAGGVWDPQYF. CDR3 sequence (DNA): TGTGCCAGCAGCTTAGCTTCGGCGGGGGGAGTATGGGATCCGCAGTATTTT.

Comments on this clonotype: This sequence may be a read error, since a much larger clone differs from it by one base. The J gene is TRBJ2-4, the V gene TRBV12-3 or TRBV12-4; D perhaps matches TRBD2 (6 bases). The germline V and J ends were trimmed by 6 bases and 8 bases, with 11 bases remaining between them. This CDR3 contains 12 residues. The CDR3 DNA reads TGTGCCAGCAGCCCTAGCGCTTACATTCAGTACTTC. The encoded protein is CASSPSAYIQYF.

The chain carries TRBV15 and TRBJ1-1; TRBD1 is a possible D gene (5 bases). The V end was cut by 1 base, the J end by 1 base, with 7 bases between. The CDR3 consists of 14 residues. Germline CDR1 LNHNV, CDR2 YYDKDF (reference sequence). The CDR3 spells CATSRGGTNTEAFF. For the CDR3, the DNA is TGTGCCACCAGCAGAGGGGGCACGAACACTGAAGCTTTCTTT.

There are a few counts of this clonotype. The V call is TRBV4-2, the J call TRBJ2-7; TRBD2 agrees at 8 bases. The V gene end was trimmed by 5 bases and the J gene end by 9 bases; junction bases not matched to a gene: 18. Per germline, CDR1 LGHNA and CDR2 YNFKEQ. The CDR3 is made up of 16 amino acids. As DNA, the CDR3 is TGTGCCAGCAGCGCGGGGCTAGCGGGTCGGTCCTGGGGGCAGTACTTC. It specifies CASSAGLAGRSWGQYF.

This clonotype was recorded many times. Relative to the germline gene, one junction end is altered; a read error may explain this. This chain connects TRBV6-6 to TRBJ2-3; 9 positions agree with TRBD2. This CDR3 is built from 16 residues. CDR1 is MNHNY, CDR2 SVGAGI, per germline (reference sequence). CDR3 sequence reads: CASSHSGGGASDTQYF. CDR3 coding DNA: TGTGCCAGCAGTCACTCTGGCGGGGGGGCCTCAGATACGCAGTATTTT.

The sample holds many counts of this clonotype. This sequence joins TRBV7-3 and TRBJ2-6, with no clear D. Germline CDR1 and CDR2: SGHTA and FQGTGA. The CDR3 has 17 amino acids. V was trimmed by 2 bases and J by 0 bases, leaving 11 bases between them. The CDR3 loop reads CASSLGPVSSGANVLTF. In nucleotides, the CDR3 is TGTGCCAGCAGCTTAGGTCCTGTTAGCTCTGGGGCCAACGTCCTGACTTTC.

The chain is built from TRBV5-1 and TRBJ1-1; no clear D gene. The CDR3 loop spans 13 amino acids. V was clipped by 2 bases and J by 3 bases, with 8 bases between them. Germline-derived CDR1 and CDR2 are SGHRS and YFSETQ. For the CDR3, the DNA is TGCGCCAGCAGCTTTGGGGTGGACACTGAAGCTTTCTTT. This translates into CASSFGVDTEAFF. The entire variable domain, with the rest obtained from reference TRBV5-1 and TRBJ1-1, is as follows: KAGVTQTPRYLIKTRGQQVTLSCSPISGHRSVSWYQQTPGQGLQFLFEYFSETQRNKGNFPGRFSGRQFSNSRSEMNVSTLELGDSALYLCASSFGVDTEAFFGQGTRLTVV.

This clonotype was detected many times. The chain uses TRBV6-6 and TRBJ1-5; 9 positions agree with TRBD1. CDR3 size: 15 residues. Germline V gene sequence: CDR1 MNHNY, CDR2 SVGAGI (reference sequence). The junction had 7 bases not matched to a gene; V was cut back by 6 bases and J by 4 bases. CDR3 amino acids: CASSYRTGENQPQHF. The CDR3 DNA reads as TGTGCCAGCAGCTACCGGACAGGGGAAAATCAGCCCCAGCATTTT.

A remark on this clonotype: Possible read error: a much larger clone is one base away. The chain joins TRBV12-3 or TRBV12-4 to TRBJ2-2; 10 bases match TRBD2. The CDR3 has 20 residues. Losses at the gene ends were 5 bases for V and 6 bases for J; bases not matched to a gene: 21. CDR3 sequence reads: CASSTIALFPPSGSAGELFF. Written as DNA, the CDR3 is TGTGCCAGCAGTACGATCGCCCTTTTCCCCCCTAGCGGGAGTGCCGGGGAGCTGTTTTTT.

This clonotype was counted at least ten times. In nucleotides, the CDR3 is TGTGCCAGCAGTTTAACTGACAGGGGCTATGGCTACACCTTC. Encoded protein: CASSLTDRGYGYTF. This chain uses TRBV12-3 or TRBV12-4 with TRBJ1-2, with 8 bases aligning to TRBD1. CDR3 length equals 14 residues. V lost 2 bases and J lost 4; bases outside the gene matches: 3.

Remarks on this clonotype: The junction departs from the called germline gene at one end, perhaps through a read error. The chain uses TRBV10-2 and TRBJ2-1; 7 nucleotides line up with TRBD1. The CDR3 is 13 amino acids. CDR1 is WSHSY, CDR2 SAAADI, per germline. CDR3 in DNA: TGCGCCAGCAGTGAGTTGACAGGGATAGGGTTCGTCTTC. Translating gives CASSELTGIGFVF.

This clonotype was detected ten times or more. V and J are TRBV19 and TRBJ1-5; 9 bases are shared with TRBD1. The CDR3 runs 15 residues. Germline V CDR1 and CDR2: LNHDA, SQIVND (reference sequence). J lost 3 bases, V lost 5 bases, and 5 bases had no gene match. DNA of the CDR3: TGTGCCAGTAGTCGGGACAGGGATGCCAATCAGCCCCAGCATTTT. Its protein is CASSRDRDANQPQHF.

This clonotype was counted at least ten times. A much more abundant neighbour one base away suggests this may be a read error. The chain recombines TRBV11-1 with TRBJ2-7; the match to TRBD1 covers 7 bases. The germline V gene has CDR1 SGHAT and CDR2 FQDESV (reference sequence). The CDR3 runs 15 residues. The V segment lost 4 bases and the J segment 0 bases; nucleotides outside the gene matches: 6. The CDR3 is CASSSSGQASYEQYF. For the CDR3, the DNA is TGTGCCAGCAGCTCCTCAGGACAGGCCTCCTACGAGCAGTACTTC. Full variable domain (remainder filled in from reference TRBV11-1 and TRBJ2-7): EAEVAQSPRYKITEKSQAVAFWCDPISGHATLYWYRQILGQGPELLVQFQDESVVDDSQLPKDRFSAERLKGVDSTLKIQPAELGDSAMYLCASSSSGQASYEQYFGPGTRLTVT.

This clonotype was seen a handful of times. The gene calls are TRBV28 and TRBJ2-7, with 9 bases matching TRBD1. V shed 5 bases and J 7 bases; nucleotides not matched to a gene: 12. This CDR3 region has 15 residues. Germline CDR1 and CDR2: MDHEN and SYDVKM. CDR3 protein: CASSAPGTGPLEQYF. The CDR3 DNA sequence: TGTGCCAGCAGTGCGCCCGGGACAGGGCCCCTTGAGCAGTACTTC. Looking up the rest from reference TRBV28 and TRBJ2-7 gives the full variable domain: DVKVTQSSRYLVKRTGEKVFLECVQDMDHENMFWYRQDPGLGLRLIYFSYDVKMKEKGDIPEGYSVSREKKERFSLILESASTNQTSMYLCASSAPGTGPLEQYFGPGTRLTVT.

This clonotype came up many times. This chain connects TRBV9 to TRBJ1-2; maybe TRBD1 (5 bases). Per germline, CDR1 SGDLS and CDR2 YYNGEE. V lost 0 bases to trimming and J lost 5 bases, with 14 bases between them. The CDR3 has 15 residues. For the CDR3, the DNA is TGTGCCAGCAGCGTAGCTGGAGGGGCAGGGTATGGCTACACCTTC. It translates to CASSVAGGAGYGYTF.